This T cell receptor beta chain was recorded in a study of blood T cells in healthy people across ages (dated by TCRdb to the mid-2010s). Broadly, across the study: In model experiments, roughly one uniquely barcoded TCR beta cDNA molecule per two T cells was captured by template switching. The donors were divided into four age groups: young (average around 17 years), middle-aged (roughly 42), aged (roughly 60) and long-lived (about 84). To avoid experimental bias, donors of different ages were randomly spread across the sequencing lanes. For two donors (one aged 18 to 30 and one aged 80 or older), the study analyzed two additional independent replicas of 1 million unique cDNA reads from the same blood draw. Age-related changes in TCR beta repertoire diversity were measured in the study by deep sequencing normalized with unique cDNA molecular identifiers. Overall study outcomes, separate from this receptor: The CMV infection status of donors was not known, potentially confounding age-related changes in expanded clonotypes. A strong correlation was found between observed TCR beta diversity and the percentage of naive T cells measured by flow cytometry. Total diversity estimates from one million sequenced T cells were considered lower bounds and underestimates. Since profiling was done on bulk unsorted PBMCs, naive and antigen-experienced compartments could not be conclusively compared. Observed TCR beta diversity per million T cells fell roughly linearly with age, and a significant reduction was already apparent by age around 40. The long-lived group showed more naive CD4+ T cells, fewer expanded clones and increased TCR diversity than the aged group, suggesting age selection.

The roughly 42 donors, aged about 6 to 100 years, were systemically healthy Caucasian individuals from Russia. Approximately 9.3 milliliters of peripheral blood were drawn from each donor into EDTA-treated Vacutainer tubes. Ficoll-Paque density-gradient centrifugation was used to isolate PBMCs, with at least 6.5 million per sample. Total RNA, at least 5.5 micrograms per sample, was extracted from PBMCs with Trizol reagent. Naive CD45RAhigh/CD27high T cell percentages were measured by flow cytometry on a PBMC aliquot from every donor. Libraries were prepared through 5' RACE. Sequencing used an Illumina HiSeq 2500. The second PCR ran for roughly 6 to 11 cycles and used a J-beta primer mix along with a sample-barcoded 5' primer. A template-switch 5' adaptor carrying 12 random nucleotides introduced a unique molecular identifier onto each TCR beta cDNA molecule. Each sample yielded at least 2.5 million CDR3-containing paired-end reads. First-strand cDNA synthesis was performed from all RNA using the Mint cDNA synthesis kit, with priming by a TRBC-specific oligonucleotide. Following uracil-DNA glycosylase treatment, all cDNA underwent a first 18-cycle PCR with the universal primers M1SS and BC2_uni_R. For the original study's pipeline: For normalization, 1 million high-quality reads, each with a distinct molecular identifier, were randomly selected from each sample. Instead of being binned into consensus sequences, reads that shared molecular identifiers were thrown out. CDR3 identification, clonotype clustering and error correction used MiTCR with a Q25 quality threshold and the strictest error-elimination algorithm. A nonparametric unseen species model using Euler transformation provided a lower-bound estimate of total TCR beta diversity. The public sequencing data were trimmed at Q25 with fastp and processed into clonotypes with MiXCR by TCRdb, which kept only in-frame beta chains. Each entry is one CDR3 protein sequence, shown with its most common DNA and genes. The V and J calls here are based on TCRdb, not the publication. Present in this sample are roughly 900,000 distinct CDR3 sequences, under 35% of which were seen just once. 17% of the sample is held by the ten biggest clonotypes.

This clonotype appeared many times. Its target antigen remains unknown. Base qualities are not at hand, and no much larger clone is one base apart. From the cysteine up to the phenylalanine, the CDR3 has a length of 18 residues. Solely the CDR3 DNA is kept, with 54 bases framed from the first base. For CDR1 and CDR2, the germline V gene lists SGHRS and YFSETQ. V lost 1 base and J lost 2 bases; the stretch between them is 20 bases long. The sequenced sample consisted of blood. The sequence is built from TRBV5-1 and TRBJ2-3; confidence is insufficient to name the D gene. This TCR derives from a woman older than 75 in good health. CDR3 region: CASSLWRLAGESTDTQYF. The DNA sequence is TGCGCCAGCAGCTTGTGGCGCTTGGCAGGAGAGTCCACAGATACGCAGTATTTT.